A selection of T cell receptor beta chains follows, all from one sample in a study of blood T cell repertoires in COVID-19. TCRdb's table, derived via immunoSEQ multiplex PCR, lists solely in-frame clones and lacks some. In the table there are 190,000 or so clones, roughly 83% of which are singletons. Sample: PBMCs or T cells enriched from blood (not recorded which). These receptors came from a woman aged 30 to 39 who had recovered from COVID-19. Each CDR3 is given with its conserved first and last residue. A D gene is named only where the DNA matches it firmly. The size field is filled for only some rows; it gives once, few, many or a size class.

length: 15; D: NA; V: TRBV19; size: NA; J: TRBJ1-1; DNA: TGTGCCAGTAGCCCCAGAGGGCAGGGAGGAACTGAAGCTTTCTTT; CDR3: CASSPRGQGGTEAFF
length: 21; D: TRBD1; V: TRBV6-2/TRBV6-3; size: NA; J: TRBJ1-3; DNA: TGTGCCAGCAGTCTACTTTATCCGGGACAGACGGACAGCCTCTCTGGAAACACCATATATTTT; CDR3: CASSLLYPGQTDSLSGNTIYF
length: 15; D: TRBD1; V: TRBV20-1; size: NA; J: TRBJ1-5; DNA: TGCAGTGCTAGTGTACAGGGGATGAGCAATCAGCCCCAGCATTTT; CDR3: CSASVQGMSNQPQHF
length: 16; D: NA; V: TRBV6-1; size: NA; J: TRBJ2-7; DNA: TGTGCCAGCAGTGAAAGCCCGACTTCGCCCTCCTACGAGCAGTACTTC; CDR3: CASSESPTSPSYEQYF
length: 16; D: TRBD2; V: TRBV24-1; size: once; J: TRBJ2-3; DNA: TGTGCCACCAGTGATGAGGGGACTAGTTTCACAGATACGCAGTATTTT; CDR3: CATSDEGTSFTDTQYF
length: 16; D: TRBD2; V: TRBV4-2; size: NA; J: TRBJ2-3; DNA: TGTGCCAGCAGCCAAGAGAGGCGCGGGGGGCCAGATACGCAGTATTTT; CDR3: CASSQERRGGPDTQYF
length: 15; D: TRBD1; V: TRBV6-4; size: NA; J: TRBJ2-3; DNA: TGTGCCAGCAGATTACAGGGGTTTGGTTCAGATACGCAGTATTTT; CDR3: CASRLQGFGSDTQYF
length: 15; D: NA; V: TRBV10-3; size: NA; J: TRBJ1-4; DNA: TGTGCCATCAGTGATGAAGGGGCGGCTAATGAAAAACTGTTTTTT; CDR3: CAISDEGAANEKLFF
length: 17; D: TRBD2; V: TRBV5-4; size: NA; J: TRBJ2-3; DNA: TGTGCCAGCAGCTCCGGGACTAGCGGGGCTAGCACAGATACGCAGTATTTT; CDR3: CASSSGTSGASTDTQYF
length: 13; D: NA; V: TRBV3-1/TRBV3-2; size: NA; J: TRBJ2-3; DNA: TGTGCCAGCAGCCAAACCACAGGGAATACGCAGTATTTT; CDR3: CASSQTTGNTQYF
length: 15; D: NA; V: TRBV20-1; size: NA; J: TRBJ2-3; DNA: TGCAGTGCTAGTGCTAGAGGGAAGAGCACAGATACGCAGTATTTT; CDR3: CSASARGKSTDTQYF
length: 14; D: NA; V: TRBV11-2; size: NA; J: TRBJ2-7; DNA: TGTGCCAGCAGCTTAGTAGGCAGGGGCTACGAGCAGTACTTC; CDR3: CASSLVGRGYEQYF
length: 15; D: TRBD1; V: TRBV10-3; size: NA; J: TRBJ2-7; DNA: TGTGCCATCAGTGAGTCAGTCGGGACAGGCTACGAGCAGTACTTC; CDR3: CAISESVGTGYEQYF
length: 16; D: TRBD1; V: TRBV27; size: NA; J: TRBJ2-4; DNA: TGTGCCAGCAGTTCCGGACAGGTCCTAGCCAAAAACATTCAGTACTTC; CDR3: CASSSGQVLAKNIQYF
length: 20; D: TRBD2; V: TRBV20-1; size: NA; J: TRBJ2-7; DNA: TGCAGTGCTAGTGGGGGGTCTCCGGGACTAGCGGGCCTAACTTCCTACGAGCAGTACTTC; CDR3: CSASGGSPGLAGLTSYEQYF
length: 16; D: TRBD1; V: TRBV5-1; size: NA; J: TRBJ2-7; DNA: TGCGCCAGCAGACAAAGGACAGGCCTTTCCCTTTACGAGCAGTACTTC; CDR3: CASRQRTGLSLYEQYF
length: 13; D: TRBD1; V: TRBV3-1/TRBV3-2; size: NA; J: TRBJ1-4; DNA: TGTGCCAGCAGCCGGGGGGACAGCGAAAAACTGTTTTTT; CDR3: CASSRGDSEKLFF
length: 14; D: NA; V: TRBV28; size: NA; J: TRBJ1-2; DNA: TGTGCCAGCAGTTACGGGGGAGTGGACTATGGCTACACCTTC; CDR3: CASSYGGVDYGYTF
length: 15; D: TRBD1; V: TRBV7-9; size: NA; J: TRBJ1-1; DNA: TGTGCCAGCAGCTTTTTCCTTGGACAGGGCGCTGAAGCTTTCTTT; CDR3: CASSFFLGQGAEAFF
length: 15; D: TRBD2; V: TRBV9; size: NA; J: TRBJ2-1; DNA: TGTGCCAGCAGCACTAGCGGTAGTGGAACCAATGAGCAGTTCTTC; CDR3: CASSTSGSGTNEQFF
length: 15; D: TRBD2; V: TRBV11-1; size: NA; J: TRBJ2-1; DNA: TGTGCCAGCAGCTGGACTAGCGGCATCTACAATGAGCAGTTCTTC; CDR3: CASSWTSGIYNEQFF
length: 14; D: NA; V: TRBV5-1; size: few; J: TRBJ2-2; DNA: TGCGCCAGTCAGACTCTCACTAACACCGGGGAGCTGTTTTTT; CDR3: CASQTLTNTGELFF
length: 16; D: NA; V: TRBV7-2; size: NA; J: TRBJ1-4; DNA: TGTGCCAGCAGTCGAGACAGTACCACAACTAATGAAAAACTGTTTTTT; CDR3: CASSRDSTTTNEKLFF
length: 15; D: NA; V: TRBV12-1; size: once; J: TRBJ2-7; DNA: TGTGCCAGCAGCCTCCCTAGCGGGAGCTTCTACGAGCAGTACTTC; CDR3: CASSLPSGSFYEQYF
length: 13; D: NA; V: TRBV12-3/TRBV12-4; size: NA; J: TRBJ2-1; DNA: TGTGCCAGCAGTTTAGTGACGGGCAATGAGCAGTTCTTC; CDR3: CASSLVTGNEQFF
length: 17; D: TRBD2; V: TRBV18; size: NA; J: TRBJ2-1; DNA: TGTGCCAGCTCACCCCCGCTAGCGGGAGGCGTAAAGGTAGAGCAGTTCTTC; CDR3: CASSPPLAGGVKVEQFF
length: 16; D: TRBD1; V: TRBV5-1; size: NA; J: TRBJ2-3; DNA: TGCGCCAGCAGCCGGGGACAGGGGGCTCAGGCAGATACGCAGTATTTT; CDR3: CASSRGQGAQADTQYF
length: 15; D: NA; V: TRBV7-9; size: NA; J: TRBJ2-2; DNA: TGTGCCAGCATACGGGCGGACAGACACACCGGGGAGCTGTTTTTT; CDR3: CASIRADRHTGELFF
length: 15; D: NA; V: TRBV28; size: few; J: TRBJ2-7; DNA: TGTGCCAGCAGTTTACCGTCCGTTGGCCTCTACGAGCAGTACTTC; CDR3: CASSLPSVGLYEQYF
length: 13; D: NA; V: TRBV19; size: NA; J: TRBJ2-7; DNA: TGTGCCAGTAGTACTGGGACAAACTACGAGCAGTACTTC; CDR3: CASSTGTNYEQYF
length: 16; D: NA; V: TRBV14; size: NA; J: TRBJ1-2; DNA: TGTGCCAGCAGCCAAGTCTCGATGGACAGTACCTATGGCTACACCTTC; CDR3: CASSQVSMDSTYGYTF
length: 16; D: NA; V: TRBV28; size: once; J: TRBJ2-1; DNA: TGTGCCAGCAGTTTTACTTTTTTACAGAAAGACAATGAGCAGTTCTTC; CDR3: CASSFTFLQKDNEQFF
length: 13; D: NA; V: TRBV23-1; size: NA; J: TRBJ1-5; DNA: TGCGCCAGCACTACAAGATGGGAGCAGCCCCAGCATTTT; CDR3: CASTTRWEQPQHF
length: 13; D: NA; V: TRBV28; size: NA; J: TRBJ1-1; DNA: TGTGCCAGCACCGGAGGGGACGGCACTGAAGCTTTCTTT; CDR3: CASTGGDGTEAFF
length: 14; D: TRBD2; V: TRBV28; size: NA; J: TRBJ2-7; DNA: TGTGCCAGCAGTTCCCAGCGGGAGTCCTACGAGCAGTACTTC; CDR3: CASSSQRESYEQYF
length: 16; D: TRBD1; V: TRBV19; size: NA; J: TRBJ2-2; DNA: TGTGCCAGTAGTAAACAGGGGGCGCCTAACACCGGGGAGCTGTTTTTT; CDR3: CASSKQGAPNTGELFF
length: 14; D: NA; V: TRBV19; size: once; J: TRBJ1-1; DNA: TGTGCCAGTAGTATAGGGACAGCGAACACTGAAGCTTTCTTT; CDR3: CASSIGTANTEAFF
length: 17; D: NA; V: TRBV7-6; size: NA; J: TRBJ2-1; DNA: TGTGCCAGCAGCCCCATGTGGGGGGAAAAGACCTACAATGAGCAGTTCTTC; CDR3: CASSPMWGEKTYNEQFF
length: 14; D: NA; V: TRBV6-5; size: NA; J: TRBJ2-7; DNA: TGTGCCAGCAGTTCCCCCGGGACACGCTACGAGCAGTACTTC; CDR3: CASSSPGTRYEQYF
length: 16; D: NA; V: TRBV4-2; size: NA; J: TRBJ2-5; DNA: TGTGCCAGCAGCGAAGATTGGGAGCAAATGGGAGAGACCCAGTACTTC; CDR3: CASSEDWEQMGETQYF
length: 17; D: TRBD1; V: TRBV4-2; size: once; J: TRBJ1-2; DNA: TGTGCCAGCAGCCAAGACTCGGGAGGGGGCAGAGGCTATGGCTACACCTTC; CDR3: CASSQDSGGGRGYGYTF
length: 13; D: NA; V: TRBV27; size: NA; J: TRBJ1-1; DNA: TGTGCCAGCAGTTTAGCTGGGAGCGCTGAAGCTTTCTTT; CDR3: CASSLAGSAEAFF
length: 16; D: TRBD1; V: TRBV6-5; size: NA; J: TRBJ1-4; DNA: TGTGCCAGCAGTTACACCCTACAGGGGGTTAATGAAAAACTGTTTTTT; CDR3: CASSYTLQGVNEKLFF
length: 15; D: NA; V: TRBV6-5; size: NA; J: TRBJ2-3; DNA: TGTGCCAGCCGACCGGGGGGGACAGGCACAGATACGCAGTATTTT; CDR3: CASRPGGTGTDTQYF
length: 15; D: TRBD2; V: TRBV19; size: NA; J: TRBJ2-5; DNA: TGTGCCAGTAGTTATGGGGGAGGGCCTCGAGAGACCCAGTACTTC; CDR3: CASSYGGGPRETQYF
length: 23; D: TRBD2; V: TRBV10-3; size: once; J: TRBJ2-5; DNA: TGTGCCATCAGTGAGTCGAAGATAGATAGGAGACTTGGTAGCGGGAGTCCTGGAGAGACCCAGTACTTC; CDR3: CAISESKIDRRLGSGSPGETQYF
length: 13; D: NA; V: TRBV11-2; size: NA; J: TRBJ2-7; DNA: TGTGCCAGCAGCTTACTCCGGACAGACGAGCAGTACTTC; CDR3: CASSLLRTDEQYF
length: 14; D: TRBD2; V: TRBV3-1/TRBV3-2; size: NA; J: TRBJ2-7; DNA: TGTGCCAGCAGCCAAGGGGCGGGGGGCGACGAGCAGTACTTC; CDR3: CASSQGAGGDEQYF
length: 15; D: TRBD1; V: TRBV19; size: NA; J: TRBJ1-2; DNA: TGTGCCAGTAGTACATCAAGACAGGGCGGCTATGGCTACACCTTC; CDR3: CASSTSRQGGYGYTF
length: 12; D: NA; V: TRBV19; size: NA; J: TRBJ1-2; DNA: TGTGCCAGTAGTATCCGCGAATTTTCCTACACCTTC; CDR3: CASSIREFSYTF
length: 13; D: NA; V: TRBV7-2; size: NA; J: TRBJ1-4; DNA: TGTGCCAGCAGCTCTAGGAATAATGAAAAACTGTTTTTT; CDR3: CASSSRNNEKLFF
length: 13; D: TRBD1; V: TRBV25-1; size: NA; J: TRBJ2-3; DNA: TGTGCCAGCGGACAGGAAAGCACAGATACGCAGTATTTT; CDR3: CASGQESTDTQYF
length: 15; D: NA; V: TRBV7-2; size: NA; J: TRBJ1-5; DNA: TGTGCCAGCAGCTTAATTTGGGGAGGGAATCAGCCCCAGCATTTT; CDR3: CASSLIWGGNQPQHF
length: 14; D: TRBD1; V: TRBV5-8; size: once; J: TRBJ2-1; DNA: TGTGCCAGCAGCTATTGGGACAGTCCCAATGAGCAGTTCTTC; CDR3: CASSYWDSPNEQFF
length: 15; D: TRBD1; V: TRBV28; size: NA; J: TRBJ2-7; DNA: TGTGCCAGCAGTTTCTCAACAGGGGCAACCTACGAGCAGTACTTC; CDR3: CASSFSTGATYEQYF